Listed here is a single T cell receptor (beta chain). Its antigen is as yet unknown. The CDR3 is 14 residues long. V trimming: 5 bases; J trimming: 4 bases; junction bases outside the gene matches: 5. Germline CDR1 reads SEHNR; CDR2 reads FQNEAQ (reference sequence). Target depth was 1 in 200,000 to 1 in 1 million T cells, about 10x per clonotype. Profiled with immunoSEQ multiplex PCR; TCRdb holds only in-frame clones, not every one. This sample has a few hundred thousand clones; 67% occur once, and the top ten carry approximately 6%. These data are taken from a study of cytotoxic CD8 clonotypes in ibrutinib-treated CLL. Study-wide results and caveats: A rise in clonality was seen at ibrutinib response, and a fall back toward baseline was seen at progression. T-cell clonality at baseline went above that of age-matched healthy donors and rose and fell with circulating CD8+ T-cell counts. Among the clonotypes, public ones were uncommon and contracted or held stable on treatment.

The rearrangement joins TRBV7-9 to TRBJ1-1; 9 nucleotides match TRBD1. The TCR comes from a human donor with chronic lymphocytic leukemia. Sequencing used PBMCs, obtained after 36 months of ibrutinib treatment. This CDR3 is CASSPGQGGTEAFF. As DNA, the CDR3 is TGTGCCAGCAGCCCGGGACAGGGAGGCACTGAAGCTTTCTTT.